This passage covers 27 T cell receptor beta chains from one sample sequenced in a study of technical replicates of blood from a few donors. The table came from immunoSEQ multiplex PCR; TCRdb's copy has only in-frame clones and leaves some out. The top ten hold about 0.34% of the sample, which has approximately 73,000 clones, 95% to 98% seen once. Sequenced material: T cells isolated from PBMCs. Receptors originate from a human donor in good health.

The V gene is TRBV7-3, the J gene TRBJ2-3, with 7 bases matching TRBD2. The CDR3 loop spans 17 amino acids. The V segment lost 2 bases and the J segment 2 bases; nucleotides outside the gene matches: 10. Germline lookup yields CDR1 SGHTA and CDR2 FQGTGA. CDR3 in amino acids: CASSLGPGGGFTDTQYF. In DNA, the CDR3 is TGTGCCAGCAGCTTAGGTCCGGGAGGCGGTTTCACAGATACGCAGTATTTT.

The chain couples TRBV29-1 to TRBJ2-7; perhaps TRBD2 as D (6 bases). Trimming took 7 bases from V and 0 from J, leaving 10 bases between them. Per germline, CDR1 SQVTM and CDR2 ANQGSEA. There are 12 residues in the CDR3. CDR3 DNA: TGCAGCGCTGGGAGGAGCTCCTACGAGCAGTACTTC. It codes for CSAGRSSYEQYF.

The chain couples TRBV14 to TRBJ2-6, with D unresolved. Germline V CDR1 and CDR2: SGHDN, FVKESK. V was clipped by 0 bases and J by 2 bases, with 11 bases between them. The CDR3 loop spans 17 amino acids. The CDR3 DNA follows: TGTGCCAGCAGCCAAGAGTGGGTCCGGGCTGGGGCCAACGTCCTGACTTTC. Amino acids: CASSQEWVRAGANVLTF.

The chain joins TRBV5-6 to TRBJ2-7; no reliable D call. The CDR3 covers 13 residues. Germline V CDR1 and CDR2: SGHDT, YYEEEE. V gave up 0 bases and J gave up 2 bases, with 6 bases separating them. The CDR3 here is CASSLGLTYEQYF. In DNA, the CDR3 is TGTGCCAGCAGCTTGGGACTTACCTACGAGCAGTACTTC.

V is TRBV7-2 and J is TRBJ1-3; D is undetermined. Trimming removed 3 bases from V and 2 bases from J, with 14 bases in between. The CDR3 contains 16 residues. The V gene's germline CDR1 is SGHTA and CDR2 FQGNSA. CDR3 in amino acids: CASSFTDGGTGNTIYF. DNA for the CDR3: TGTGCCAGCAGCTTCACCGACGGCGGCACTGGAAACACCATATATTTT.

This clone appeared a single time. The rearrangement links TRBV28 to TRBJ1-5; D remains ambiguous. Germline assignment: CDR1 MDHEN and CDR2 SYDVKM. This CDR3 contains 12 residues. Trimming cost V 1 base and J 6 bases, with 4 bases left between them. The CDR3 bases are TGTGCCAGCAGTTTATCAGGTCAGCCCCAGCATTTT. Translating gives CASSLSGQPQHF.

The V call is TRBV5-1, the J call TRBJ2-1; D is perhaps TRBD2 (6 bases). Trimming took off 0 bases at V and 0 bases at J, with 7 bases between the two ends. This CDR3 comprises 15 residues. Looked up from germline, CDR1 is SGHRS and CDR2 is YFSETQ. This CDR3 is CASSLAGSSYNEQFF. Written as DNA, the CDR3 is TGCGCCAGCAGCTTGGCCGGGAGCTCCTACAATGAGCAGTTCTTC.

This clone was seen just once. This rearrangement joins TRBV9 to TRBJ2-1; 14 positions match TRBD2. Germline trimming cut 4 bases from V and 8 bases from J; bases unmatched to any gene: 11. Germline CDR1 reads SGDLS; CDR2 reads YYNGEE. This CDR3 contains 17 residues. CDR3 DNA sequence: TGTGCCAGCAGCCCTGGGACTAGCGGGAGAGTTAAGCATGAGCAGTTCTTC. This codes for CASSPGTSGRVKHEQFF.

The gene calls are TRBV10-3 and TRBJ2-7; TRBD1 is a possible D gene (6 bases). There are 12 residues in the CDR3. V shed 5 bases and J shed 2 bases, with 7 bases lying between them. Germline V gene lookup returns CDR1 ENHRY and CDR2 SYGVKD. CDR3 sequence (DNA): TGTGCCATCAGTCAGGGGCCCTACGAGCAGTACTTC. Its translation: CAISQGPYEQYF.

The chain employs TRBV10-3 and TRBJ2-2; TRBD2 agrees at 7 bases. The CDR3 runs 16 residues. V was pared by 2 bases and J by 3 bases, with 6 bases of the junction left unmatched. Germline CDR1 and CDR2: ENHRY and SYGVKD. The CDR3 nucleotides read TGTGCCATCAGTGAGCTCACGGGGGGATACACCGGGGAGCTGTTTTTT. Its protein is CAISELTGGYTGELFF.

The CDR3 region has the DNA TGTGCCAGCAGTTTAAAAGGATACTCACGGGACACCATATATTTT. It encodes CASSLKGYSRDTIYF. The rearrangement links TRBV27 to TRBJ1-3; no firm D call. The germline V and J ends were trimmed by 2 bases and 8 bases, with 16 bases remaining between them. Per the germline V gene, CDR1 is MNHEY and CDR2 is SMNVEV (reference sequence). This CDR3 region has 15 residues.

The rearrangement uses TRBV19 and TRBJ1-5; 8 positions match TRBD1. Germline V gives CDR1 LNHDA, CDR2 SQIVND (reference sequence). The CDR3 runs 17 residues. The ends lost 4 bases at V and 7 bases at J; junction bases unmatched: 15. The chain's CDR3 is CASSTTTNHRGKQPQHF. The CDR3 nucleotides are TGTGCCAGTAGTACAACGACCAACCACAGGGGGAAACAGCCCCAGCATTTT.

The chain joins TRBV11-2 to TRBJ2-7; 8 bases match TRBD2. Germline CDR1 SGHAT, CDR2 FQNNGV. The CDR3 consists of 18 residues. Trimming at V came to 0 bases and at J to 2 bases, leaving 12 bases not matched to a gene. DNA of the CDR3: TGTGCCAGCAGCTTAGATTACCGGCTAGGCGGGGGGCCCTACGAGCAGTACTTC. This codes for CASSLDYRLGGGPYEQYF. Supplemented by reference TRBV11-2 and TRBJ2-7, the full variable domain reads EAGVAQSPRYKIIEKRQSVAFWCNPISGHATLYWYQQILGQGPKLLIQFQNNGVVDDSQLPKDRFSAERLKGVDSTLKIQPAKLEDSAVYLCASSLDYRLGGGPYEQYFGPGTRLTVT.

The chain employs TRBV5-6 and TRBJ1-2; no definite D call. Trimming shortened V by 2 bases and J by 5 bases, and 22 bases separated the two germline ends. Per the germline V gene, CDR1 is SGHDT and CDR2 is YYEEEE. This CDR3 has 17 residues. The CDR3 coding sequence is TGTGCCAGCAGCTTAGCGGGATATGAGCTGATTATTTATGGCTACACCTTC. As protein: CASSLAGYELIIYGYTF. The full variable domain, completed using reference TRBV5-6 and TRBJ1-2, is DAGVTQSPTHLIKTRGQQVTLRCSPKSGHDTVSWYQQALGQGPQFIFQYYEEEERQRGNFPDRFSGHQFPNYSSELNVNALLLGDSALYLCASSLAGYELIIYGYTFGSGTRLTVV.

This chain joins TRBV11-3 and TRBJ2-2, with 9 bases aligning to TRBD2. Trimming took 6 bases from V and 9 from J; bases not matched to a gene: 17. Per the germline V gene, CDR1 is SGHNT and CDR2 is YENEEA. The CDR3 has 17 amino acids. This chain's CDR3 is CASRGGEVAGEMWELFF. Here the CDR3 DNA reads TGTGCCAGCAGGGGGGGCGAGGTAGCGGGAGAAATGTGGGAGCTGTTTTTT.

The chain employs TRBV5-1 and TRBJ2-7; D might be TRBD1 (6 bases). CDR3 size: 14 residues. Trimming took off 4 bases at V and 1 base at J, with 12 bases between the two ends. Germline-derived CDR1 and CDR2 are SGHRS and YFSETQ. CDR3 region: CASSEDRASYEQYF. The CDR3 DNA reads as TGCGCCAGCAGCGAGGACAGAGCATCCTACGAGCAGTACTTC.

The chain employs TRBV5-1 and TRBJ2-7, with 10 bases aligning to TRBD1. Germline V CDR1 and CDR2: SGHRS, YFSETQ. The CDR3 has 15 residues. Trimming at V came to 0 bases and at J to 1 base, leaving 1 base not matched to a gene. CDR3 loop: CASSLGTGGSYEQYF. The DNA for the CDR3 is TGCGCCAGCAGCTTGGGGACAGGGGGGTCCTACGAGCAGTACTTC.

CDR3 nucleotide sequence: TGTGCCCTAGGCTCTGGAAACACCATATATTTT. As protein: CALGSGNTIYF. This chain joins TRBV2 and TRBJ1-3; unclear D gene. Germline loops: CDR1 SNHLY, CDR2 FYNNEI. This CDR3 contains 11 residues. V gave up 11 bases and J gave up 0 bases, with 5 bases separating them. The whole variable domain, remainder taken from reference TRBV2 and TRBJ1-3, is EPEVTQTPSHQVTQMGQEVILRCVPISNHLYFYWYRQILGQKVEFLVSFYNNEISEKSEIFDDQFSVERPDGSNFTLKIRSTKLEDSAMYFCALGSGNTIYFGEGSWLTVV.

The chain carries TRBV27 and TRBJ2-1; the match to TRBD1 covers 7 bases. The trim removed 5 bases at V and 7 bases at J, leaving 5 bases unmatched. The CDR3 sequence is 13 residues long. Germline-derived CDR1 and CDR2 are MNHEY and SMNVEV (reference sequence). The CDR3 is CASSPTGRNEQFF. CDR3 in DNA: TGTGCCAGCAGTCCGACAGGGCGGAATGAGCAGTTCTTC.

The V call is TRBV15, the J call TRBJ2-7; TRBD2 agrees at 9 bases. Germline-derived CDR1 and CDR2 are LNHNV and YYDKDF (reference sequence). The CDR3 totals 21 residues. Trimming removed 0 bases from V and 0 bases from J; junction bases left unmatched: 18. CDR3 amino acids: CATSRDPGRGRTSGRSYEQYF. The DNA for the CDR3 is TGTGCCACCAGCAGAGATCCTGGCCGGGGCCGTACTAGCGGGCGCTCCTACGAGCAGTACTTC. The full variable domain, its missing parts supplied by reference TRBV15 and TRBJ2-7, is DAMVIQNPRYQVTQFGKPVTLSCSQTLNHNVMYWYQQKSSQAPKLLFHYYDKDFNNEADTPDNFQSRRPNTSFCFLDIRSPGLGDTAMYLCATSRDPGRGRTSGRSYEQYFGPGTRLTVT.

The chain links TRBV2 to TRBJ1-2, with a tentative D call TRBD1 (5 bases). Trimming removed 2 bases at V and 8 bases at J, with 21 bases between. Germline CDR1 is SNHLY and CDR2 is FYNNEI. This CDR3 spans 16 amino acids. CDR3 loop: CASSEPRKDSPGGYTF. CDR3 DNA: TGTGCCAGCAGTGAACCTCGAAAAGACAGTCCTGGGGGCTACACCTTC.

This chain links TRBV4-3 with TRBJ1-4, with D maybe TRBD1 (5 bases). V lost 0 bases to trimming and J lost 8 bases, with 16 bases between them. The CDR3 length is 16 residues. CDR1 is LGHNA and CDR2 is YSLEER in the germline V gene. CDR3 sequence: CASSQDWEGLREKLFF. Here the CDR3 DNA reads TGCGCCAGCAGCCAAGATTGGGAGGGACTTCGGGAAAAACTGTTTTTT.

The gene calls are TRBV4-3 and TRBJ1-4; TRBD1 aligns across 7 bases. The CDR3 spans 13 residues. CDR1 LGHNA and CDR2 YSLEER come from the germline V gene. V gave up 2 bases and J gave up 7 bases; unmatched junction bases: 1. Here the CDR3 DNA reads TGCGCCAGCAGCCAACGGGACAGTGAAAAACTGTTTTTT. The encoded protein is CASSQRDSEKLFF.

CDR3 DNA sequence: TGTGCCAGCAGCTTAGACCTCCTCCTATCCTACGAGCAGTACTTC. Translating it yields CASSLDLLLSYEQYF. This chain links TRBV7-9 with TRBJ2-7; D is ambiguous. Germline V gene data show CDR1 as SEHNR and CDR2 as FQNEAQ (reference sequence). The V gene lost 1 base and the J gene lost 1 base, with 11 bases spanning the gap. The CDR3 covers 15 residues.

The genes are TRBV12-5 and TRBJ2-7; no reliable D call. The CDR3 is made up of 12 amino acids. Germline V gene sequence: CDR1 LGHNT, CDR2 FRNRAP. V lost 1 base and J 3 bases, leaving 4 bases between the germline ends. Written as DNA, the CDR3 is TGTGCTAGTGGTTTGGAACACTACGAGCAGTACTTC. Amino acids: CASGLEHYEQYF.

The rearrangement links TRBV7-8 to TRBJ2-7; a possible D gene is TRBD1 (6 bases). The CDR3 is 15 amino acids. The germline CDR1 and CDR2 sequences are SGHVS and FQNEAQ. Trimming took off 3 bases at V and 2 bases at J, with 14 bases between the two ends. This CDR3 is CASSFFAGDPYEQYF. The CDR3 bases are TGTGCCAGCAGCTTTTTCGCAGGGGACCCCTACGAGCAGTACTTC.

The chain recombines TRBV19 with TRBJ2-7; TRBD1 is a possible D gene (6 bases). The CDR3 extends over 14 amino acids. V was trimmed by 4 bases and J by 1 base, leaving 11 bases between them. Germline-derived CDR1 and CDR2 are LNHDA and SQIVND (reference sequence). The CDR3 region is CASSKGHASYEQYF. The CDR3 DNA reads TGTGCCAGTAGTAAGGGACATGCGTCCTACGAGCAGTACTTC.